This is a list of T cell receptor beta chains from one sample in a study of OX40 agonist ivuxolimab in advanced cancers. Method: immunoSEQ multiplex PCR; TCRdb's copy keeps in-frame clones and lacks some. The top ten clones hold approximately 1.9% of a sample with roughly 80,000 clones, 80% to 90% of them seen once. Source: CD4+ or CD8+ T cells sorted from blood, taken in a trial of the OX40 agonist ivuxolimab. These receptors all stem from an adult with an advanced solid tumor such as melanoma, head and neck, liver or kidney cancer. Both conserved end residues are part of each CDR3. Each record gives: D gene, J gene, clone size, CDR3 length, V gene, CDR3 protein, CDR3 DNA. The D gene is left open where the match is weak. Part of the rows lack a size; the others show once, few, many or a class for expanded clones.

>-|TRBJ2-1|-|16|TRBV19
CASSIDIRTSSNEQFF
TGTGCCAGTAGTATAGATATACGGACTTCCAGCAATGAGCAGTTCTTC
>-|TRBJ2-2|-|17|TRBV5-1
CASNGREPFANTGELFF
TGCGCCAGCAATGGCAGGGAACCGTTCGCGAACACCGGGGAGCTGTTTTTT
>-|TRBJ1-4|-|12|TRBV11-2
CASSTTNEKLFF
TGTGCCAGCAGCACCACTAATGAAAAACTGTTTTTT
>TRBD2|TRBJ2-7|once|14|TRBV6-5
CASTRGSGAYEQYF
TGTGCCAGCACCAGGGGTAGCGGGGCTTACGAGCAGTACTTC
>-|TRBJ1-1|-|11|TRBV30
CAWRRNTEAFF
TGTGCCTGGAGGAGAAACACTGAAGCTTTCTTT
>TRBD2|TRBJ2-1|-|15|TRBV2
CASSTSGGPYNEQFF
TGTGCCAGCAGTACTAGCGGGGGGCCATACAATGAGCAGTTCTTC
>TRBD1|TRBJ1-3|-|17|TRBV14
CASSQAIGTGKGNTIYF
TGTGCCAGCAGCCAAGCGATTGGGACAGGGAAAGGAAACACCATATATTTT
>-|TRBJ2-7|few|14|TRBV27
CASSQGGLSYEQYF
TGTGCCAGCAGTCAGGGGGGTCTCTCCTACGAGCAGTACTTC
>TRBD1|TRBJ2-7|-|15|TRBV6-1
CASSWAGQGSHEQYF
TGTGCCAGCAGTTGGGCGGGACAGGGATCCCACGAGCAGTACTTC
>TRBD2|TRBJ2-3|-|12|TRBV29-1
CSVGTSGDTQYF
TGCAGCGTTGGGACTAGCGGAGATACGCAGTATTTT
>-|TRBJ1-4|few|13|TRBV27
CASSPSPNEKLFF
TGTGCCAGCAGTCCCAGTCCCAATGAAAAACTGTTTTTT
>-|TRBJ1-1|-|11|TRBV29-1
CSVVGNTEAFF
TGCAGCGTTGTAGGGAACACTGAAGCTTTCTTT
>-|TRBJ1-5|-|15|TRBV9
CASSKQGHFSQPQHF
TGTGCCAGCAGCAAACAGGGACACTTCTCGCAGCCCCAGCATTTT
>-|TRBJ2-7|-|17|TRBV28
CASSFSWGSSLSYEQYF
TGTGCCAGCAGTTTTTCATGGGGCAGTAGTCTCTCCTACGAGCAGTACTTC
>-|TRBJ2-7|-|15|TRBV6-9
CASSYSAGHLCEQYF
TGTGCCAGCAGTTATTCCGCGGGACATTTGTGCGAGCAGTACTTC
>-|TRBJ2-5|-|15|TRBV7-2
CASSFQGGGGETQYF
TGTGCCAGCAGCTTTCAAGGGGGCGGGGGAGAGACCCAGTACTTC
>-|TRBJ2-5|-|15|TRBV5-4
CASSLAVAAKETQYF
TGTGCCAGCAGCTTGGCCGTGGCAGCTAAAGAGACCCAGTACTTC
>TRBD1|TRBJ2-3|-|14|TRBV5-6
CASSVAGGSDTQYF
TGTGCCAGCAGCGTGGCAGGGGGTTCAGATACGCAGTATTTT
>TRBD1|TRBJ1-1|few|13|TRBV19
CASSILGDRQAFF
TGTGCCAGTAGTATCTTAGGGGACAGACAAGCTTTCTTT
>-|TRBJ2-1|-|15|TRBV6-4
CASSKKDGIYNEQFF
TGTGCCAGCAGTAAGAAGGACGGAATCTACAATGAGCAGTTCTTC
>TRBD1|TRBJ2-7|-|15|TRBV9
CASSVGQGLSYEQYF
TGTGCCAGCAGCGTAGGACAGGGGCTTTCCTACGAGCAGTACTTC
>-|TRBJ1-1|-|14|TRBV5-6
CASSSITGSTEAFF
TGTGCCAGCAGCTCGATTACAGGGAGCACTGAAGCTTTCTTT
>TRBD1|TRBJ2-4|few|15|TRBV6-1
CASSPDRVSKNIQYF
TGTGCCAGCAGTCCGGACAGGGTGTCCAAAAACATTCAGTACTTC
>-|TRBJ2-7|-|14|TRBV28
CASRRQEPPYEQYF
TGTGCCAGCAGGCGACAGGAGCCCCCCTACGAGCAGTACTTC
>TRBD1|TRBJ1-3|-|17|TRBV5-1
CASSLQGAGTSGNTIYF
TGCGCCAGCAGCTTACAGGGGGCAGGGACCTCTGGAAACACCATATATTTT
>-|TRBJ1-1|-|13|TRBV7-3
CASSSGRNTEAFF
TGTGCCAGCAGCTCCGGACGGAACACTGAAGCTTTCTTT
>-|TRBJ1-6|few|16|TRBV15
CATSRDRAGHNSPLHF
TGTGCCACCAGCAGAGATAGGGCAGGGCATAATTCACCCCTCCACTTT
>-|TRBJ1-4|-|12|TRBV7-2
CASSSPNEKLFF
TGTGCCAGCAGCTCACCAAACGAAAAACTGTTTTTT
>-|TRBJ2-7|-|11|TRBV20-1
CSAILVEARYF
TGCAGTGCTATTCTGGTGGAGGCTCGGTACTTC